Following are 2 T cell receptor beta chains from one sample sequenced in a study of T cells expressing NK-cell markers (dated by TCRdb to 2018 to 2020). The library relied on 5' RACE. Sequencing took place on an Illumina HiSeq 2000. The reads went through TCRdb reprocessing, and each CDR3 protein sequence gets one entry with no DNA. The sample table on file contains a few hundred thousand distinct CDR3 sequences. Of the sample, less than 4.5% falls within the top ten clones. Source material: blood T cells: a sorted CD56 or NKG2C T cell subset, CD4+ or CD8+ T cells, or bulk PBMC T cells (not recorded which). The receptor source for this set is a man in his late teens or twenties in good health. Donor details come from another sample of the same person, matched by shared clones.

CDR3 region: CSVGQYNEQFF. V and J are TRBV29-1 and TRBJ2-1; TCRdb selects TRBD1, and the lack of DNA leaves this call unchecked. CDR3 length equals 11 residues. Germline assignment: CDR1 SQVTM and CDR2 ANQGSEA.

This chain's CDR3 is CASSSEQRFTSSYEQYF. The chain couples TRBV7-9 to TRBJ2-7; TCRdb calls TRBD1, which cannot be checked without DNA. The CDR3 is made up of 17 amino acids. CDR1 is SEHNR, CDR2 FQNEAQ, per germline (reference sequence).